Below are 26 T cell receptor beta chains sequenced from a single sample in a study of CD8 T cells in ankylosing spondylitis. These TCRs are of unknown antigen specificity. Whole-study results and caveats: Ankylosing spondylitis blood appeared to carry a characteristic TCR beta motif of roughly eight highly homologous variants.

TCRdb processed the 5' RACE reads anew with MiXCR; each CDR3 protein has one entry. The sample includes 350,000 to 550,000 distinct CDR3 sequences, 25% to 30% of them seen just once. The source material was blood, either unsorted or a sorted T cell fraction (not recorded which). The receptors were sampled from a male donor with ankylosing spondylitis.

This clonotype was picked up a small number of times. The gene calls are TRBV18 and TRBJ2-1; no firm D call. Trimming shortened V by 2 bases and J by 9 bases, and 11 bases separated the two germline ends. The germline gives CDR1 KGHSH, CDR2 LQKENI. The CDR3 is made up of 13 amino acids. DNA of the CDR3: TGTGCCAGCTCACCATGGGGTGATGGTGAGCAGTTCTTC. Its protein is CASSPWGDGEQFF.

This clonotype was picked up a small number of times. This rearrangement joins TRBV10-3 to TRBJ2-5; TRBD2 agrees at 10 bases. Germline V gives CDR1 ENHRY, CDR2 SYGVKD. The CDR3 spans 17 residues. The V gene end was trimmed by 1 base and the J gene end by 2 bases; junction bases not matched to a gene: 7. In nucleotides, the CDR3 is TGTGCCATCAGTGAGTTGGGTAGCGGGAGGAAGCAAGAGACCCAGTACTTC. This codes for CAISELGSGRKQETQYF.

The V and J genes are TRBV19 and TRBJ1-1; 10 positions match TRBD1. In germline, CDR1 is LNHDA, CDR2 SQIVND (reference sequence). The CDR3 runs to 16 residues. With 4 bases clipped from V and 2 bases from J, the junction kept 7 bases outside the gene matches. Here the CDR3 DNA reads TGTGCCAGTAGTACTCAATGGACAGGGGGTAACACTGAAGCTTTCTTT. As protein: CASSTQWTGGNTEAFF. The full variable domain, completed using reference TRBV19 and TRBJ1-1, is DGGITQSPKYLFRKEGQNVTLSCEQNLNHDAMYWYRQDPGQGLRLIYYSQIVNDFQKGDIAEGYSVSREKKESFPLTVTSAQKNPTAFYLCASSTQWTGGNTEAFFGQGTRLTVV.

In its sample, this clonotype was seen a few times. For the CDR3, the DNA is TGTGCCACCAACAGGGGCCTCGATCAGCCCCAGCATTTT. It yields the protein CATNRGLDQPQHF. The genes are TRBV24-1 and TRBJ1-5; the match to TRBD1 covers 7 bases. CDR1 is KGHDR and CDR2 is SFDVKD in the germline V gene. The CDR3 sequence is 13 residues long. The V segment lost 8 bases and the J segment 5 bases; nucleotides outside the gene matches: 5.

This rearrangement joins TRBV5-1 to TRBJ1-1; D is unresolved. The germline CDR1 and CDR2 sequences are SGHRS and YFSETQ. V lost 3 bases and J lost 5, with 14 bases in between. The CDR3 extends over 14 amino acids. CDR3 sequence reads: CASSSGLAMTEAFF. CDR3 coding DNA: TGCGCCAGCAGCTCCGGACTGGCGATGACTGAAGCTTTCTTT.

The chain joins TRBV29-1 to TRBJ2-2, with 7 bases matching TRBD2. With V trimmed by 0 bases and J by 0 bases, 1 base remained unmatched. The CDR3 covers 15 residues. Germline V gene data show CDR1 as SQVTM and CDR2 as ANQGSEA. This CDR3 reads CSVEEGGTNTGELFF. In DNA, the CDR3 is TGCAGCGTTGAAGAGGGGGGGACGAACACCGGGGAGCTGTTTTTT.

This chain joins TRBV20-1 and TRBJ2-3; weak D call: TRBD1 (6 bases). Per germline, CDR1 DFQATT and CDR2 SNEGSKA (reference sequence). The CDR3 is 15 amino acids. V was trimmed by 0 bases and J by 4 bases, leaving 14 bases between them. The DNA of the CDR3 is TGCAGTGCTAGAGACACAGGGATTTCGGCAGATACGCAGTATTTT. Its translation: CSARDTGISADTQYF.

This clonotype was counted a few times. The chain is built from TRBV7-9 and TRBJ2-4; weak D call: TRBD2 (5 bases). Per germline, CDR1 SEHNR and CDR2 FQNEAQ (reference sequence). Trimming pared 4 bases from V and 2 bases from J, leaving 9 bases between. This CDR3 is 14 amino acids long. For the CDR3, the DNA is TGTGCCAGCAGCTCTTCGGGGTCCAAAAACATTCAGTACTTC. Protein sequence: CASSSSGSKNIQYF.

The rearrangement uses TRBV20-1 and TRBJ1-1, with a tentative D call TRBD1 (6 bases). V dropped 2 bases and J dropped 5 bases, with 12 bases sitting between them. The CDR3 covers 13 residues. Per germline, CDR1 DFQATT and CDR2 SNEGSKA (reference sequence). CDR3 sequence reads: CSARTRQGTEAFF. CDR3 nucleotide sequence: TGCAGTGCTAGAACGCGGCAGGGGACTGAAGCTTTCTTT.

This clonotype was counted between two and nine times. The V and J genes are TRBV9 and TRBJ2-3; no clear D. Trimming removed 6 bases from V and 8 bases from J, with 13 bases in between. The CDR3 loop spans 12 amino acids. The germline V gene has CDR1 SGDLS and CDR2 YYNGEE. CDR3 nucleotide sequence: TGTGCCAGCACGTTAATGGAAGGTACGCAGTATTTT. Protein: CASTLMEGTQYF.

The V gene is TRBV5-1, the J gene TRBJ2-7; perhaps TRBD1 as D (6 bases). CDR3 length equals 15 residues. V dropped 0 bases and J dropped 0 bases, with 10 bases sitting between them. Germline CDR1 is SGHRS and CDR2 is YFSETQ. CDR3 DNA sequence: TGCGCCAGCAGCTTGGATCAGGGGATCTCCTACGAGCAGTACTTC. Protein product: CASSLDQGISYEQYF.

Many counts were recorded for this clonotype. CDR3 region: CASSLEPGYGYTF. The CDR3 DNA reads as TGTGCCAGCAGCTTAGAACCTGGCTATGGCTACACCTTC. The chain recombines TRBV7-9 with TRBJ1-2, with D unclear. Germline V lookup: CDR1 SEHNR, CDR2 FQNEAQ (reference sequence). The V gene lost 1 base and the J gene lost 4 bases, with 7 bases spanning the gap. CDR3 length: 13 residues.

This clonotype was recorded a few times. The chain joins TRBV5-6 to TRBJ2-5, with TRBD1 as a possible D gene (6 bases). The CDR3 has 16 residues. V lost 1 base and J 4 bases, leaving 17 bases between the germline ends. Germline V CDR1 and CDR2: SGHDT, YYEEEE. The CDR3 DNA sequence: TGTGCCAGCAGCTTGCCCCTAGGGGGAGTAATAGAGACCCAGTACTTC. Translated: CASSLPLGGVIETQYF.

The rearrangement joins TRBV5-5 to TRBJ1-1; perhaps TRBD1 as D (5 bases). The CDR3 sequence is 13 residues long. Germline CDR1 is SGHKS and CDR2 is YYEKEE (reference sequence). The V gene lost 4 bases and the J gene lost 7 bases, with 14 bases spanning the gap. CDR3 residues: CASSSGGAGEAFF. CDR3 sequence (DNA): TGTGCCAGCAGCAGTGGCGGGGCGGGTGAAGCTTTCTTT.

This clonotype was counted a few times. CDR3 in DNA: TGCGCCAGCAGCTTGGGGCTAGCGGGAGACCGATTCTCCTACAATGAGCAGTTCTTC. It yields the protein CASSLGLAGDRFSYNEQFF. The gene calls are TRBV5-1 and TRBJ2-1; TRBD2 aligns across 10 bases. The CDR3 covers 19 residues. Germline V lookup: CDR1 SGHRS, CDR2 YFSETQ. Unmatched junction bases numbered 9, after V lost 0 bases and J lost 0 bases.

CDR3 amino acids: CASSLGSVPSYEQYV. The CDR3 DNA reads as TGCGCCAGCAGCTTGGGGTCAGTGCCCTCCTACGAGCAGTACGTC. This chain uses TRBV5-1 with TRBJ2-7; D not resolved. V lost 0 bases to trimming and J lost 0 bases, with 10 bases between them. Germline lookup yields CDR1 SGHRS and CDR2 YFSETQ. The CDR3 has 15 amino acids.

This clonotype occurred a few times. V is TRBV12-3 or TRBV12-4 and J is TRBJ1-1; TRBD1 matches 12 bases. The CDR3 consists of 17 residues. After removal of 6 bases from V and 4 bases from J, the junction contained 12 bases not matched to a gene. The chain's CDR3 is CASSPGQGASRATEAFF. CDR3 coding DNA: TGTGCCAGCAGCCCGGGACAGGGGGCGAGCCGGGCCACTGAAGCTTTCTTT.

This chain joins TRBV6-1 and TRBJ1-5; the D gene is possibly TRBD1 (6 bases). This CDR3 contains 15 residues. V was cut by 7 bases and J by 4 bases, with 17 bases left in between. CDR1 and CDR2 (germline): MNHNS, SASEGT. DNA of the CDR3: TGTGCCAGCACATCGGACAGCTCTTATAATCAGCCCCAGCATTTT. Its translation: CASTSDSSYNQPQHF.

The rearrangement uses TRBV7-9 and TRBJ2-5; 8 nucleotides match TRBD2. Per germline, CDR1 SEHNR and CDR2 FQNEAQ (reference sequence). This CDR3 region has 16 residues. The ends lost 2 bases at V and 1 base at J; junction bases unmatched: 6. The CDR3 region is CASSLLLAGSQETQYF. Written as DNA, the CDR3 is TGTGCCAGCAGCTTACTCCTAGCGGGTAGCCAAGAGACCCAGTACTTC.

This clonotype was observed a handful of times. The rearrangement joins TRBV15 to TRBJ2-3, with D perhaps TRBD2 (6 bases). Between the trimmed V and J ends, which lost 3 bases and 7 bases, there was a span of 8 bases. CDR1 is LNHNV, CDR2 YYDKDF, per germline (reference sequence). This CDR3 region has 12 residues. Here the CDR3 reads CATSRGGHTQYF. The DNA for the CDR3 is TGTGCCACCAGCAGGGGGGGTCATACGCAGTATTTT.

The V gene is TRBV24-1, the J gene TRBJ2-7; 10 bases agree with TRBD2. Trimming removed 7 bases from V and 2 bases from J; junction bases left unmatched: 7. The CDR3 spans 15 residues. Germline CDR1 is KGHDR and CDR2 is SFDVKD. This CDR3 is CATRGRTSGTYEQYV. Written as DNA, the CDR3 is TGTGCCACCAGGGGTAGGACTAGCGGCACCTACGAGCAGTACGTC.

This clonotype came up a few times. V usage is TRBV29-1 and J usage is TRBJ2-5; perhaps TRBD2 as D (5 bases). V was clipped by 4 bases and J by 1 base, with 10 bases between them. Germline V gene data show CDR1 as SQVTM and CDR2 as ANQGSEA. The CDR3 totals 13 residues. CDR3 bases: TGCAGCGTTGTCAGAGGGCCCCAAGAGACCCAGTACTTC. It translates to CSVVRGPQETQYF.

The chain is built from TRBV29-1 and TRBJ2-2; 7 nucleotides align to TRBD1. The CDR3 totals 13 residues. Germline V gene data show CDR1 as SQVTM and CDR2 as ANQGSEA. V lost 6 bases, J lost 8 bases, and 9 bases stayed unmatched. The CDR3 loop reads CSVGQSRSGELFF. The CDR3 DNA is TGCAGCGTGGGACAGTCCAGGTCTGGGGAGCTGTTTTTT.

The V gene is TRBV20-1, the J gene TRBJ2-1; TRBD1 matches 7 bases. This CDR3 spans 16 amino acids. Germline assignment: CDR1 DFQATT and CDR2 SNEGSKA (reference sequence). The junction had 10 bases not matched to a gene; V was cut back by 5 bases and J by 0 bases. CDR3 sequence: CSAPRLQGSSYNEQFF. The DNA for the CDR3 is TGCAGTGCTCCCCGCCTACAGGGGAGCTCCTACAATGAGCAGTTCTTC.

This clonotype was counted a few times. The rearrangement links TRBV3-1 to TRBJ2-7; TRBD1 matches at 9 bases. V dropped 6 bases and J dropped 6; count of bases not matched to a gene: 12. Per germline, CDR1 LGHDT and CDR2 YNNKEL (reference sequence). This CDR3 has 15 amino acids. The CDR3 spells CASRHTGQGVGEQYF. The CDR3 nucleotides read TGTGCCAGCAGGCATACGGGACAGGGAGTCGGCGAGCAGTACTTC.

This clonotype was observed a few times. This CDR3 is CASSLVGPPNTEAFF. CDR3 nucleotides: TGCGCCAGCAGCTTAGTGGGTCCACCTAACACTGAAGCTTTCTTT. The chain links TRBV5-1 to TRBJ1-1, with D unresolved. Germline loops: CDR1 SGHRS, CDR2 YFSETQ. V shed 2 bases and J shed 2 bases, with 13 bases lying between them. The CDR3 has 15 amino acids.